The clone carrying this T cell receptor (beta chain) has a handful of counts. This entry comes from a study of blood T cells in healthy people across ages. Next came a second PCR, run for about 6 to 12 cycles, which used a sample-barcoded 5' primer along with a J-beta primer mix. TCRdb reanalysed the 5' RACE reads using MiXCR and keeps one entry per CDR3 protein. The data hold about 1.1 million distinct CDR3 sequences, with roughly two fifths observed a single time. The sequencing sample was made of blood. The sequence was obtained from a man younger than 30 in good health.

CDR3 sequence (DNA): TGTGCCAGCAGCTTAGATGCAGCGGGGGACCCCTACAATGAGCAGTTCTTC. Encoded protein: CASSLDAAGDPYNEQFF. The rearrangement links TRBV13 to TRBJ2-1; 8 bases are a match to TRBD2. The CDR3 covers 17 residues. Germline V gives CDR1 PRHDT, CDR2 FYEKMQ (reference sequence). V shed 1 base and J 2 bases; nucleotides not matched to a gene: 7.